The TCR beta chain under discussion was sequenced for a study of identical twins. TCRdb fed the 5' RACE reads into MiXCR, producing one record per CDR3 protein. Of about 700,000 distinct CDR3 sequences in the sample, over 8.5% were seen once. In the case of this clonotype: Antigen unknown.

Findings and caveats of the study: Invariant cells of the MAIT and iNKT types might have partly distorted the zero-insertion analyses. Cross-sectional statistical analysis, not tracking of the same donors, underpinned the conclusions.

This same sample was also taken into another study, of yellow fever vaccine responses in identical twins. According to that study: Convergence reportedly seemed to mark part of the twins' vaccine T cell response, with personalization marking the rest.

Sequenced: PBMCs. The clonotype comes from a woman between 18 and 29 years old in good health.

The CDR3 nucleotides are TGCAGTGCTAGGTTCAGGAAAAAAAGCTCCTACGAGCAGTACTTC. Protein sequence: CSARFRKKSSYEQYF. This chain links TRBV20-1 with TRBJ2-7; D unresolved. V lost 3 bases and J 0 bases, leaving 15 bases between the germline ends. CDR3 length equals 15 residues. Germline loops: CDR1 DFQATT, CDR2 SNEGSKA (reference sequence).